The rows below give T cell receptor beta chains drawn from one sample of a study of cytomegalovirus exposure and HLA in healthy donors. Assay used: immunoSEQ multiplex PCR; TCRdb lists only in-frame clones, some missing. The profile shows 160,000 or so clones, about 80% of them singletons. Sample: PBMCs. These TCRs come from a woman between 50 and 59 years old in good health and CMV-seronegative. Both conserved end residues are part of each CDR3. The D gene is left open where the match is weak. Clone size is not always given. Where it is, it says once, few, many or a class for expanded clones.

D: NA
size: NA
V: TRBV6-1
J: TRBJ1-5
CDR3: CASSEAPGQSRPQHF
DNA: TGTGCCAGCAGTGAAGCCCCGGGTCAATCTAGGCCCCAGCATTTT

D: NA
size: NA
V: TRBV6-5
J: TRBJ2-7
CDR3: CASSYSQDTFYEQYF
DNA: TGTGCCAGCAGTTACTCCCAGGACACGTTCTACGAGCAGTACTTC

D: NA
size: NA
V: TRBV19
J: TRBJ2-7
CDR3: CASSPGLFTYEQYF
DNA: TGTGCCAGTAGTCCGGGACTGTTCACCTACGAGCAGTACTTC

D: TRBD2
size: NA
V: TRBV9
J: TRBJ2-7
CDR3: CASSGSETSGISYEQYF
DNA: TGTGCCAGCAGCGGGAGCGAGACTAGCGGGATATCCTACGAGCAGTACTTC

D: TRBD1
size: NA
V: TRBV5-4
J: TRBJ2-7
CDR3: CASSSDRADEQYF
DNA: TGTGCCAGCAGCTCCGACAGGGCCGACGAGCAGTACTTC

D: TRBD1
size: NA
V: TRBV30
J: TRBJ2-7
CDR3: CAWISGTGAFYEQYF
DNA: TGTGCCTGGATTTCCGGGACAGGGGCTTTCTACGAGCAGTACTTC

D: NA
size: NA
V: TRBV28
J: TRBJ2-7
CDR3: CASSLTGIGLGGQYF
DNA: TGTGCCAGCAGTTTAACCGGGATTGGACTCGGAGGGCAGTACTTC

D: NA
size: NA
V: TRBV28
J: TRBJ2-5
CDR3: CASSAGYQETQYF
DNA: TGTGCCAGCAGCGCGGGGTACCAAGAGACCCAGTACTTC

D: NA
size: NA
V: TRBV9
J: TRBJ1-5
CDR3: CASGQDSSLQPQHF
DNA: TGTGCCAGCGGCCAAGACAGCTCGCTACAGCCCCAGCATTTT

D: NA
size: NA
V: TRBV19
J: TRBJ1-5
CDR3: CASGEGVGPQHF
DNA: TGTGCCAGCGGGGAGGGGGTAGGGCCCCAGCATTTT

D: TRBD1
size: NA
V: TRBV7-9
J: TRBJ1-2
CDR3: CASSRQGINYGYTF
DNA: TGTGCCAGCAGCAGACAGGGAATCAACTATGGCTACACCTTC

D: TRBD1
size: NA
V: TRBV18
J: TRBJ1-1
CDR3: CASSRGQSVTEAFF
DNA: TGTGCCAGCTCACGGGGACAGTCTGTCACTGAAGCTTTCTTT

D: NA
size: NA
V: TRBV28
J: TRBJ2-7
CDR3: CASSLGGLVPYEQYF
DNA: TGTGCCAGCAGTTTAGGGGGCTTAGTGCCCTACGAGCAGTACTTC

D: TRBD1
size: NA
V: TRBV6-1
J: TRBJ1-2
CDR3: CASRPDRALTGYTF
DNA: TGTGCCAGCAGACCCGACAGGGCTCTCACCGGCTACACCTTC

D: NA
size: once
V: TRBV28
J: TRBJ2-4
CDR3: CASSLSRGIAKNIQYF
DNA: TGTGCCAGCAGTTTATCAAGGGGCATAGCCAAAAACATTCAGTACTTC

D: TRBD2
size: NA
V: TRBV4-3
J: TRBJ2-5
CDR3: CASSQGGGAFFETQYF
DNA: TGCGCCAGCAGCCAGGGCGGGGGGGCCTTTTTTGAGACCCAGTACTTC

D: NA
size: few
V: TRBV6-1
J: TRBJ2-7
CDR3: CASYQVAYEQYF
DNA: TGTGCCAGCTACCAGGTTGCCTACGAGCAGTACTTC

D: NA
size: NA
V: TRBV9
J: TRBJ1-6
CDR3: CASSVATSSPLHF
DNA: TGTGCCAGCAGCGTCGCAACTTCTTCACCCCTCCACTTT

D: NA
size: NA
V: TRBV6-5
J: TRBJ1-2
CDR3: CASRPTSTGGRGYTF
DNA: TGTGCCAGCAGGCCCACATCGACAGGCGGACGGGGCTACACCTTC

D: TRBD2
size: NA
V: TRBV4-3
J: TRBJ2-1
CDR3: CASSRGLAVYNEQFF
DNA: TGCGCCAGCAGCCGGGGACTAGCGGTCTACAATGAGCAGTTCTTC

D: TRBD1
size: NA
V: TRBV28
J: TRBJ1-1
CDR3: CASSLWGQGTKMNTEAFF
DNA: TGTGCCAGCAGTTTATGGGGACAGGGAACCAAAATGAACACTGAAGCTTTCTTT

D: NA
size: NA
V: TRBV11-3
J: TRBJ2-2
CDR3: CASSHSRVGELFF
DNA: TGTGCCAGCAGCCATAGTAGAGTGGGGGAGCTGTTTTTT

D: NA
size: NA
V: TRBV4-2
J: TRBJ2-7
CDR3: CASSQLFSDRYEQYF
DNA: TGTGCCAGCAGCCAGCTCTTTTCCGACAGATACGAGCAGTACTTC

D: NA
size: NA
V: TRBV15
J: TRBJ2-1
CDR3: CATSGQASYNEQFF
DNA: TGTGCCACCTCTGGGCAGGCTTCCTACAATGAGCAGTTCTTC

D: NA
size: NA
V: TRBV6-5
J: TRBJ2-3
CDR3: CASASRGAEDTQYF
DNA: TGTGCCAGCGCCTCCCGGGGGGCTGAAGATACGCAGTATTTT

D: NA
size: NA
V: TRBV15
J: TRBJ2-1
CDR3: CATSRDSRRGTYNEQFF
DNA: TGTGCCACCAGCAGAGATAGTAGGCGCGGCACCTACAATGAGCAGTTCTTC

D: TRBD1
size: NA
V: TRBV25-1
J: TRBJ1-1
CDR3: CASSEGTGPTEAFF
DNA: TGTGCCAGCAGTGAAGGGACAGGGCCCACTGAAGCTTTCTTT

D: TRBD2
size: NA
V: TRBV5-1
J: TRBJ2-3
CDR3: CASRPSAGPSTDTQYF
DNA: TGCGCCAGCAGACCTTCAGCGGGGCCTAGCACAGATACGCAGTATTTT

D: TRBD1
size: NA
V: TRBV5-8
J: TRBJ1-6
CDR3: CASSPRDRNNSPLHF
DNA: TGTGCCAGCAGCCCCCGGGACAGAAATAATTCACCCCTCCACTTT

D: NA
size: NA
V: TRBV16
J: TRBJ2-7
CDR3: CASSQSLAGWAYEQYF
DNA: TGTGCCAGCAGCCAAAGTTTGGCGGGATGGGCCTACGAGCAGTACTTC

D: NA
size: NA
V: TRBV28
J: TRBJ1-1
CDR3: CASSPPRRSMNTEAFF
DNA: TGTGCCAGCTCCCCCCCACGGCGGTCCATGAACACTGAAGCTTTCTTT

D: NA
size: NA
V: TRBV11-1
J: TRBJ2-7
CDR3: CASSLGGPTMKQYF
DNA: TGTGCCAGCAGCCTGGGGGGACCTACGATGAAGCAGTACTTC

D: NA
size: NA
V: TRBV27
J: TRBJ1-5
CDR3: CASSLQGPAQPQHF
DNA: TGTGCCAGCAGTTTGCAGGGGCCGGCCCAGCCCCAGCATTTT

D: NA
size: NA
V: TRBV10-3
J: TRBJ1-1
CDR3: CAISAPDSEAFF
DNA: TGTGCCATCAGCGCCCCCGACAGTGAAGCTTTCTTT

D: NA
size: few
V: TRBV29-1
J: TRBJ1-2
CDR3: CSVAAQGDGYTF
DNA: TGCAGCGTTGCAGCGCAGGGCGATGGCTACACCTTC

D: TRBD1
size: NA
V: TRBV5-8
J: TRBJ1-1
CDR3: CASSWTGENTEAFF
DNA: TGTGCCAGCAGCTGGACAGGCGAGAACACTGAAGCTTTCTTT

D: NA
size: few
V: TRBV6-1
J: TRBJ1-2
CDR3: CASSEALVLSYTF
DNA: TGTGCCAGCAGTGAAGCTCTAGTACTCAGCTACACCTTC

D: TRBD1
size: NA
V: TRBV10-2
J: TRBJ1-5
CDR3: CASLGQVNQPQHF
DNA: TGCGCCAGCCTCGGACAGGTTAATCAGCCCCAGCATTTT

D: NA
size: NA
V: TRBV6-5
J: TRBJ2-7
CDR3: CASSYSSRSYEQYF
DNA: TGTGCCAGCAGTTACTCGAGTAGAAGCTACGAGCAGTACTTC

D: TRBD1
size: NA
V: TRBV28
J: TRBJ2-7
CDR3: CASSSGTGGDEQYF
DNA: TGTGCCAGCAGTTCCGGGACAGGGGGAGACGAGCAGTACTTC

D: NA
size: few
V: TRBV18
J: TRBJ1-1
CDR3: CASSSQRDTEAFF
DNA: TGTGCCAGCTCGTCACAGCGGGACACTGAAGCTTTCTTT

D: NA
size: NA
V: TRBV5-1
J: TRBJ2-7
CDR3: CASSLVAGIYEQYF
DNA: TGCGCCAGCAGCTTGGTGGCAGGGATCTACGAGCAGTACTTC

D: TRBD1
size: NA
V: TRBV5-4
J: TRBJ1-2
CDR3: CASSRKQGAQGYTF
DNA: TGTGCCAGCAGCAGGAAACAGGGGGCGCAGGGCTACACCTTC

D: TRBD2
size: NA
V: TRBV5-1
J: TRBJ2-2
CDR3: CASSYLAGGSTGELFF
DNA: TGCGCCAGCAGCTACCTAGCGGGGGGCAGCACCGGGGAGCTGTTTTTT

D: TRBD2
size: once
V: TRBV5-4
J: TRBJ2-4
CDR3: CASSLTGGDLKNIQYF
DNA: TGTGCCAGCAGCTTGACCGGGGGGGACCTCAAAAACATTCAGTACTTC

D: TRBD2
size: NA
V: TRBV5-1
J: TRBJ2-3
CDR3: CASSPRYGTSGGDTQYF
DNA: TGCGCCAGCAGCCCTCGTTATGGGACTAGCGGGGGGGATACGCAGTATTTT

D: NA
size: NA
V: TRBV9
J: TRBJ2-1
CDR3: CASSVEGAGRNEQFF
DNA: TGTGCCAGCAGCGTAGAAGGGGCAGGTCGCAATGAGCAGTTCTTC

D: TRBD1
size: NA
V: TRBV28
J: TRBJ1-1
CDR3: CASSLPPGQGDTEAFF
DNA: TGTGCCAGCAGTTTGCCCCCCGGACAGGGAGACACTGAAGCTTTCTTT

D: TRBD1
size: NA
V: TRBV9
J: TRBJ2-7
CDR3: CASSVDDRGHEQYF
DNA: TGTGCCAGCAGCGTAGACGACAGGGGGCACGAGCAGTACTTC

D: TRBD1
size: NA
V: TRBV7-8
J: TRBJ1-1
CDR3: CASSSYRGKNTEAFF
DNA: TGTGCCAGCAGCTCTTACAGGGGAAAGAACACTGAAGCTTTCTTT

D: NA
size: NA
V: TRBV9
J: TRBJ1-1
CDR3: CASSWRAMNTEAFF
DNA: TGTGCCAGCAGCTGGCGGGCCATGAACACTGAAGCTTTCTTT

D: TRBD2
size: NA
V: TRBV28
J: TRBJ2-1
CDR3: CASSLLAGGNEQFF
DNA: TGTGCCAGCAGTTTATTAGCGGGAGGCAATGAGCAGTTCTTC

D: NA
size: NA
V: TRBV9
J: TRBJ1-1
CDR3: CASSEGVGGLNTEAFF
DNA: TGTGCCAGCAGCGAGGGGGTCGGGGGGTTGAACACTGAAGCTTTCTTT

D: NA
size: NA
V: TRBV10-3
J: TRBJ2-3
CDR3: CAIYQRIFRYNSTDTQYF
DNA: TGTGCCATCTACCAGCGGATATTCAGATACAATAGCACAGATACGCAGTATTTT

D: NA
size: NA
V: TRBV2
J: TRBJ2-1
CDR3: CASIFDSYNEQFF
DNA: TGTGCCAGCATATTCGACAGTTACAATGAGCAGTTCTTC

D: TRBD1
size: NA
V: TRBV27
J: TRBJ1-1
CDR3: CASSLFGLTGVNTEAFF
DNA: TGTGCCAGCAGTTTATTCGGGCTGACAGGGGTGAACACTGAAGCTTTCTTT

D: TRBD1
size: few
V: TRBV19
J: TRBJ1-2
CDR3: CASRIQGAIYGYTF
DNA: TGTGCCAGTAGGATTCAGGGGGCGATCTATGGCTACACCTTC

D: NA
size: NA
V: TRBV6-5
J: TRBJ1-5
CDR3: CASSFQGSNQPQHF
DNA: TGTGCCAGCAGTTTTCAGGGAAGCAATCAGCCCCAGCATTTT

D: NA
size: NA
V: TRBV4-3
J: TRBJ2-5
CDR3: CASSQGATGETQYF
DNA: TGCGCCAGCAGCCAAGGAGCGACAGGAGAGACCCAGTACTTC